One T cell receptor (beta chain) is described in this entry. Which antigen it targets is not known. No base-level quality is on record; no much larger clone is a single base apart. Per the publication, the time point label means: baseline before oral tofacitinib. Lesional scalp punch biopsies and peripheral blood were collected from alopecia areata patients. PBMCs were isolated by density centrifugation and stained for CD3, CD4 and CD8, after which CD4+ and CD8+ T cells were sorted on a FACSAria. Taken from cysteine to phenylalanine, the CDR3 has 14 residues. The read is trimmed to its CDR3 DNA, 42 bases read in frame from base 1. V is cut by 2 bases and J by 10 bases, and the space between the germline ends is 18 bases. Reading the germline V gene gives CDR1 SQVTM and CDR2 ANQGSEA. This specimen comes from a study of CD8+ T cells in alopecia areata (dated by TCRdb to 2016 to 2019). Context from the whole study: Treated patients were enrolled in an open-label pilot trial of oral tofacitinib at 5 to 10 mg twice daily for moderate-to-severe alopecia areata. In both human patients and the C3H/HeJ mouse model, the study applied high-throughput TCRbeta sequencing to look at T cell clonal expansion in alopecia areata. Biopsies were taken from tofacitinib-treated patients at baseline and again at 4 and 24 weeks into treatment, and several of those patients also had a later scalp biopsy. TCRbeta CDR3 regions were amplified by immunoSEQ multiplex PCR using 35 Vbeta forward and 13 Jbeta reverse primers. Tofacitinib was given for 6 to 18 months, followed by 6 months of follow-up off drug to assess delayed response and recurrence. Clonality in the scalp was compared among normal scalp (n=4), patchy alopecia areata scalp (n=8), and alopecia totalis/universalis scalp (n=8). On the human side, TCRbeta sequencing was run on scalp tissue and on sorted CD4+ and CD8+ peripheral blood T cells from healthy controls and from alopecia areata patients with either patchy or totalis/universalis disease. The RNA source kit depended on sample type: the PAXgene miRNA kit for fixed scalp, the miRNeasy kit for PBMCs, and the RNeasy kit for mouse skin.

Study-wide conclusions, independent of this receptor: Higher clonality and more expanded CD8+ clones were observed in lesional scalp than in normal scalp, particularly in alopecia totalis/universalis, a finding suggestive of antigenic drive. Unlike mouse skin, where gammadelta T cells dominate, normal human skin contains resident alphabeta T cells that get sequenced too, which complicates analysis of the scalp TCR repertoire. Compared with mice, TCR sequences shared between patients were less clear, possibly partly because of HLA diversity across the patient population.

Libraries were constructed by the immunoSEQ multiplex PCR assay. RNA was extracted from all samples and reverse transcribed into cDNA, which served as template for TCR sequencing. SuperScript III was used to make first-strand cDNA, primed with a 2:1 mix of oligo-dT and random hexamers. A synthetic immune receptor repertoire was used to gauge amplification bias, and whatever bias remained was removed computationally. The authors' analysis ran thus. After raw reads were preprocessed to remove errors, the CDR3 was defined following IMGT conventions as running from the conserved cysteine to phenylalanine. To get clonality, Shannon entropy was normalized by log2 of the number of productive unique TCRs and the result was subtracted from 1. Whether scalp clones were CD4 or CD8 was inferred by matching scalp TCRbeta sequences against CD4 and CD8 repertoires sorted from blood. This immuneACCESS table, as held by TCRdb, lists in-frame sequences with V and J called but not all clones. Of the missing ones, under half trace to an unresolved V gene in checked studies; the others have no known cause. V and J calls and clone size come straight from that table; D and trimming were deduced from the DNA. Across this sample there are almost 250,000 clones, with less than 80% seen only once. Of the sample, more than 0.95% falls within the top ten clones.

The rearranged segments are TRBV29-1 and TRBJ2-1; a tentative D match to TRBD2 spans 5 bases. This receptor was identified in a human donor with alopecia areata. The input for sequencing was CD4+ T cells sorted from blood, taken at week 0. The bases are TGCAGCGTTGAACGGGGTCGGCCCCGCCGAGAGCAGTTCTTC. Its protein reads: CSVERGRPRREQFF.